A selection of T cell receptor beta chains follows, all from one sample in a study of PD-1 blockade in classical Hodgkin lymphoma. The assay was immunoSEQ multiplex PCR, and TCRdb's table has in-frame clones only and misses some. Of fewer than 80,000 clones detected, roughly two thirds appear once; the ten largest clones hold roughly 9.1%. The sequenced sample was peripheral blood mononuclear cells (PBMCs), obtained before the second cycle of nivolumab. The receptors were sampled from a human donor with classical Hodgkin lymphoma. Both conserved end residues are part of each CDR3. The D gene is left open where the match is weak. Size values are once, few and many counts, or a class for expanded clones, and some rows have none.

d_call: .
clone_size: few
v_call: TRBV27
j_call: TRBJ1-1
cdr3_nt: TGTGCCAGCAGTTCCGACCGGATTGAAATGAACACTGAAGCTTTCTTT
cdr3_aa: CASSSDRIEMNTEAFF

d_call: .
clone_size: .
v_call: TRBV7-8
j_call: TRBJ1-1
cdr3_nt: TGTGCCAGCAGCCCCAGTTACGGAAAGGACACTGAAGCTTTCTTT
cdr3_aa: CASSPSYGKDTEAFF

d_call: TRBD2
clone_size: .
v_call: TRBV5-1
j_call: TRBJ2-7
cdr3_nt: TGCGCCAGCAGCCGACTAGCTTCCCGCCCCTACGAGCAGTACTTC
cdr3_aa: CASSRLASRPYEQYF

d_call: .
clone_size: few
v_call: TRBV27
j_call: TRBJ2-2
cdr3_nt: TGTGCCAGCAGTTCGTTACTAGCATTGAACACCGGGGAGCTGTTTTTT
cdr3_aa: CASSSLLALNTGELFF

d_call: .
clone_size: .
v_call: TRBV9
j_call: TRBJ2-2
cdr3_nt: TGTGCCAGCAGCGTAGGTCGACGAGCGAACACCGGGGAGCTGTTTTTT
cdr3_aa: CASSVGRRANTGELFF

d_call: .
clone_size: many
v_call: TRBV11-2
j_call: TRBJ1-1
cdr3_nt: TGTGCCAGCAGCTTAGGGGTTCTGGGACATATTGAAGCTTTCTTT
cdr3_aa: CASSLGVLGHIEAFF

d_call: TRBD1
clone_size: .
v_call: TRBV6-6
j_call: TRBJ1-1
cdr3_nt: TGTGCCAGCAGTTACCCCGGGACAGGGGAAGCTTTCTTT
cdr3_aa: CASSYPGTGEAFF

d_call: .
clone_size: .
v_call: TRBV6-5
j_call: TRBJ2-3
cdr3_nt: TGTGCCAGCAGTGACATAACAGATACGCAGTATTTT
cdr3_aa: CASSDITDTQYF

d_call: .
clone_size: .
v_call: TRBV19
j_call: TRBJ1-2
cdr3_nt: TGTGCCAGTATGTCGACGGCTAACTATGGCTACACCTTC
cdr3_aa: CASMSTANYGYTF

d_call: .
clone_size: once
v_call: TRBV9
j_call: TRBJ2-5
cdr3_nt: TGTGCCAGCAGCCCTCGACAGGGAGGAGAGACCCAGTACTTC
cdr3_aa: CASSPRQGGETQYF

d_call: .
clone_size: .
v_call: TRBV7-9
j_call: TRBJ2-7
cdr3_nt: TGTGCCAGCACCCCGGGGCGGGGAGAGTCCTACGAGCAGTACTTC
cdr3_aa: CASTPGRGESYEQYF

d_call: .
clone_size: once
v_call: TRBV5-1
j_call: TRBJ2-3
cdr3_nt: TGCGCCAGCATCATAGGGGGATCTCCGACAGATACGCAGTATTTT
cdr3_aa: CASIIGGSPTDTQYF

d_call: .
clone_size: .
v_call: TRBV10-1
j_call: TRBJ1-1
cdr3_nt: TGCGCCAGCAGTGAGACTGAGAACACTGAAGCTTTCTTT
cdr3_aa: CASSETENTEAFF

d_call: .
clone_size: once
v_call: TRBV19
j_call: TRBJ1-2
cdr3_nt: TGTGCCAGTAGTGCGCGAGGGTACTTTAACTATGGCTACACCTTC
cdr3_aa: CASSARGYFNYGYTF

d_call: TRBD2
clone_size: .
v_call: TRBV5-4
j_call: TRBJ2-1
cdr3_nt: TGTGCCAGCAGCTTGGCGGTATGGACTAGCGGGAGGAATGAGCAGTTCTTC
cdr3_aa: CASSLAVWTSGRNEQFF

d_call: .
clone_size: .
v_call: TRBV7-6
j_call: TRBJ2-5
cdr3_nt: TGTGCCAGCACCTGGGCCGAGCAAGAGACCCAGTACTTC
cdr3_aa: CASTWAEQETQYF

d_call: .
clone_size: many
v_call: TRBV4-2
j_call: TRBJ2-7
cdr3_nt: TGTGCCAGCAGCCAATCCTTTTCGGGCTACGAGCAGTACTTC
cdr3_aa: CASSQSFSGYEQYF

d_call: TRBD2
clone_size: .
v_call: TRBV9
j_call: TRBJ2-2
cdr3_nt: TGTGCCAGCAGCTCCCCCAGCGGGGGGAACACCGGGGAGCTGTTTTTT
cdr3_aa: CASSSPSGGNTGELFF

d_call: TRBD1
clone_size: .
v_call: TRBV5-1
j_call: TRBJ1-1
cdr3_nt: TGCGCCAGCAGCTCTACGGGACAGGGTCTCGCTGAAGCTTTCTTT
cdr3_aa: CASSSTGQGLAEAFF

d_call: .
clone_size: few
v_call: TRBV12-1
j_call: TRBJ2-7
cdr3_nt: TGTGCCAGCAGCTCCGCGCGGAGCTCCTACGAGCAGTACTTC
cdr3_aa: CASSSARSSYEQYF

d_call: TRBD1
clone_size: .
v_call: TRBV6-1
j_call: TRBJ2-7
cdr3_nt: TGTGCCAGCAGTGAAGCTGGGCTAGGGACAGGGGCCTACGAGCAGTACTTC
cdr3_aa: CASSEAGLGTGAYEQYF

d_call: TRBD1
clone_size: .
v_call: TRBV29-1
j_call: TRBJ2-4
cdr3_nt: TGCAGCGTTGAGTCGGTCAGGGGGCAAAAAAACATTCAGTACTTC
cdr3_aa: CSVESVRGQKNIQYF

d_call: TRBD1
clone_size: .
v_call: TRBV27
j_call: TRBJ2-2
cdr3_nt: TGTGCCAGCAGTTTATTCCGACAGGGTGCCGGGGAGCTGTTTTTT
cdr3_aa: CASSLFRQGAGELFF

d_call: TRBD1
clone_size: once
v_call: TRBV5-5
j_call: TRBJ1-2
cdr3_nt: TGTGCCAGCAGCTTGGCCGTAATAGGGGGCCCTGCGGGCTACACCTTC
cdr3_aa: CASSLAVIGGPAGYTF

d_call: TRBD1
clone_size: once
v_call: TRBV5-1
j_call: TRBJ1-1
cdr3_nt: TGCGCCAGCAGCTTGCTTACAGGGGGGCCGAACACTGAAGCTTTCTTT
cdr3_aa: CASSLLTGGPNTEAFF

d_call: .
clone_size: .
v_call: TRBV27
j_call: TRBJ1-5
cdr3_nt: TGTGCCAGCAGTTTTTCCCAGGGCAATCAGCCCCAGCATTTT
cdr3_aa: CASSFSQGNQPQHF

d_call: .
clone_size: .
v_call: TRBV6-1
j_call: TRBJ2-7
cdr3_nt: TGTGCCAGCAGGGATTTTCCAGGTATCTACGAGCAGTACTTC
cdr3_aa: CASRDFPGIYEQYF

d_call: .
clone_size: once
v_call: TRBV6-5
j_call: TRBJ1-1
cdr3_nt: TGTGCCAGCAGTTACCCGGGGGGGAACACTGAAGCTTTCTTT
cdr3_aa: CASSYPGGNTEAFF

d_call: .
clone_size: .
v_call: TRBV5-6
j_call: TRBJ1-2
cdr3_nt: TGTGCCAGCAGCTTAGGTAGGAACTATGGCTACACCTTC
cdr3_aa: CASSLGRNYGYTF

d_call: .
clone_size: .
v_call: TRBV27
j_call: TRBJ1-1
cdr3_nt: TGTGCCAGTCGCGTATCGGACGGGACTGAAGCTTTCTTT
cdr3_aa: CASRVSDGTEAFF

d_call: .
clone_size: .
v_call: TRBV6-1
j_call: TRBJ2-1
cdr3_nt: TGTGCCAGCAGTGACCGCGGACGCAGCTCCTACAATGAGCAGTTCTTC
cdr3_aa: CASSDRGRSSYNEQFF

d_call: TRBD1
clone_size: many
v_call: TRBV7-9
j_call: TRBJ1-1
cdr3_nt: TGTGCCAGCAGCTCAAAGACAGGGATGAACACTGAAGCTTTCTTT
cdr3_aa: CASSSKTGMNTEAFF

d_call: TRBD2
clone_size: few
v_call: TRBV12-5
j_call: TRBJ2-2
cdr3_nt: TGTGCTAGTGGCAGACTAGCGGGCCTTTACACCGGGGAGCTGTTTTTT
cdr3_aa: CASGRLAGLYTGELFF

d_call: .
clone_size: .
v_call: TRBV7-9
j_call: TRBJ1-4
cdr3_nt: TGTGCCAGCAGCTTAAGAACAACTAATGAAAAACTGTTTTTT
cdr3_aa: CASSLRTTNEKLFF

d_call: TRBD1
clone_size: .
v_call: TRBV5-5
j_call: TRBJ2-2
cdr3_nt: TGTGCCAGCAGCTTGGACAGGGGGAACACCGGGGAGCTGTTTTTT
cdr3_aa: CASSLDRGNTGELFF

d_call: TRBD2
clone_size: few
v_call: TRBV9
j_call: TRBJ2-1
cdr3_nt: TGTGCCAGCAGCGTATTCCTAGCGGGGGGCGTTAACAATGAGCAGTTCTTC
cdr3_aa: CASSVFLAGGVNNEQFF

d_call: .
clone_size: few
v_call: TRBV29-1
j_call: TRBJ2-6
cdr3_nt: TGCAGCGTTGCAGTCCTTGGGGCCAACGTCCTGACTTTC
cdr3_aa: CSVAVLGANVLTF

d_call: .
clone_size: few
v_call: TRBV7-9
j_call: TRBJ2-3
cdr3_nt: TGTGCCAGCAGCTTGTTCGCAGATACGCAGTATTTT
cdr3_aa: CASSLFADTQYF

d_call: TRBD1
clone_size: .
v_call: TRBV9
j_call: TRBJ2-5
cdr3_nt: TGTGCCAGCAGCGCCCGGGGACAGCAAGAGACCCAGTACTTC
cdr3_aa: CASSARGQQETQYF

d_call: TRBD1
clone_size: .
v_call: TRBV7-8
j_call: TRBJ1-2
cdr3_nt: TGTGCCAGCAGCTTGGACAGGTTGATCTATGGCTACACCTTC
cdr3_aa: CASSLDRLIYGYTF

d_call: .
clone_size: .
v_call: TRBV30
j_call: TRBJ1-1
cdr3_nt: TGTGCCTGGAGTGCGTTGGGGCGGGCTTTCTTT
cdr3_aa: CAWSALGRAFF

d_call: .
clone_size: once
v_call: TRBV9
j_call: TRBJ2-1
cdr3_nt: TGTGCCAGCAGCGGGACTCCCTCCGGGGCCGATGAGCAGTTCTTC
cdr3_aa: CASSGTPSGADEQFF

d_call: .
clone_size: .
v_call: TRBV6-1
j_call: TRBJ1-1
cdr3_nt: TGTGCCAGCAGTGAAGCCGGGCAAATGGGGGGCACTGAAGCTTTCTTT
cdr3_aa: CASSEAGQMGGTEAFF

d_call: .
clone_size: many
v_call: TRBV25-1
j_call: TRBJ1-1
cdr3_nt: TGTGCCAGTGTCGGCGCGTTTGAAGCTTTCTTT
cdr3_aa: CASVGAFEAFF

d_call: TRBD1
clone_size: .
v_call: TRBV6-6
j_call: TRBJ1-2
cdr3_nt: TGTGCCAGCAGGCTACAGGGGGATGGCTACACCTTC
cdr3_aa: CASRLQGDGYTF

d_call: .
clone_size: .
v_call: TRBV5-1
j_call: TRBJ2-5
cdr3_nt: TGCGCCAGCAGCGAGAACGTTGGGGGGTCGAAGGAGACCCAGTACTTC
cdr3_aa: CASSENVGGSKETQYF

d_call: .
clone_size: .
v_call: TRBV5-8
j_call: TRBJ2-7
cdr3_nt: TGTGCCAGCAGCCGAGATTACACCTACGAGCAGTACTTC
cdr3_aa: CASSRDYTYEQYF

d_call: TRBD1
clone_size: .
v_call: TRBV15
j_call: TRBJ1-4
cdr3_nt: TGTGCCACCAGTGAGGGGGCGCGTCAGGATGAAAAACTGTTTTTT
cdr3_aa: CATSEGARQDEKLFF

d_call: TRBD1
clone_size: .
v_call: TRBV6-1
j_call: TRBJ2-7
cdr3_nt: TGTGCCAGCAGTGAGGGACAGGGGGCTCTCTCCTACGAGCAGTACTTC
cdr3_aa: CASSEGQGALSYEQYF

d_call: .
clone_size: .
v_call: TRBV6-1
j_call: TRBJ1-5
cdr3_nt: TGTGCCAGCAGTGACCCCCGGACCCTCATAAATCAGCCCCAGCATTTT
cdr3_aa: CASSDPRTLINQPQHF

d_call: .
clone_size: .
v_call: TRBV28
j_call: TRBJ1-2
cdr3_nt: TGTGCCAGCAGTTTGAGGGTTCCTAACTATGGCTACACCTTC
cdr3_aa: CASSLRVPNYGYTF

d_call: TRBD1
clone_size: few
v_call: TRBV19
j_call: TRBJ1-2
cdr3_nt: TGTGCCAGCCTACAGGGGCAGGGAAACTATGGCTACACCTTC
cdr3_aa: CASLQGQGNYGYTF

d_call: .
clone_size: .
v_call: TRBV2
j_call: TRBJ1-1
cdr3_nt: TGTGCCAGCAAGGACTTACCGAACACTGAAGCTTTCTTT
cdr3_aa: CASKDLPNTEAFF

d_call: TRBD2
clone_size: .
v_call: TRBV5-6
j_call: TRBJ2-3
cdr3_nt: TGTGCCAGCAGCTCGGGACTAGCGGGAGCCGATACGCAGTATTTT
cdr3_aa: CASSSGLAGADTQYF

d_call: .
clone_size: few
v_call: TRBV5-6
j_call: TRBJ2-2
cdr3_nt: TGTGCCAGCAGGGGAAGGTGGAACACCGGGGAGCTGTTTTTT
cdr3_aa: CASRGRWNTGELFF

d_call: .
clone_size: few
v_call: TRBV5-1
j_call: TRBJ1-2
cdr3_nt: TGCGCCAGCACAGGGGAAGAGTATGGCTACACCTTC
cdr3_aa: CASTGEEYGYTF

d_call: .
clone_size: .
v_call: TRBV18
j_call: TRBJ1-2
cdr3_nt: TGTGCCAGCTCACCAGGGGGTGATGGCTACACCTTC
cdr3_aa: CASSPGGDGYTF